Shown below are 18 T cell receptor beta chains from a single sample sequenced in a study of technical replicates of blood from a handful of donors. Clones were read by immunoSEQ multiplex PCR, and TCRdb kept only the in-frame ones, dropping some. This sample yields about 79,000 clones, of which approximately 94% are seen a single time; just over 0.25% belongs to the top ten. Sequencing was performed on T cells isolated from PBMCs. The receptors were sampled from a human donor in good health.

This chain uses TRBV29-1 with TRBJ2-7, with a possible D match to TRBD1 (7 bases). Trimming shortened V by 7 bases and J by 4 bases, and 17 bases separated the two germline ends. Germline lookup yields CDR1 SQVTM and CDR2 ANQGSEA. The CDR3 loop spans 13 amino acids. This chain's CDR3 is CSAFQGGRYEQYF. Here the CDR3 DNA reads TGCAGCGCCTTCCAGGGGGGCCGATACGAGCAGTACTTC.

The CDR3 DNA reads TGTGCCAGCAGCGGCCGGGACAGGGGTCCTGGAAACACCATATATTTT. It yields the protein CASSGRDRGPGNTIYF. The V and J genes are TRBV9 and TRBJ1-3; 10 bases are a match to TRBD1. V shed 3 bases, J shed 2 bases, and the junction held 5 bases outside the gene matches. Germline V lookup: CDR1 SGDLS, CDR2 YYNGEE. This CDR3 is 16 amino acids long.

CDR3 in DNA: TGTGCCAGCAGTTTAATGGTCAGGGAGGGGACTGAAGCTTTCTTT. It encodes CASSLMVREGTEAFF. The rearrangement links TRBV28 to TRBJ1-1, with D tentatively TRBD1 (5 bases). This CDR3 is 15 amino acids long. The germline CDR1 and CDR2 sequences are MDHEN and SYDVKM. Trimming left V 2 bases short and J 5 bases short, with 15 bases between.

V and J are TRBV15 and TRBJ1-4; D possibly corresponds to TRBD1 (5 bases). This CDR3 spans 16 amino acids. Trimming took off 0 bases at V and 2 bases at J, with 10 bases between the two ends. Germline CDR1 is LNHNV and CDR2 is YYDKDF (reference sequence). In DNA, the CDR3 is TGTGCCACCAGCAGAGACAGGGATCTGACTAATGAAAAACTGTTTTTT. Amino acids: CATSRDRDLTNEKLFF.

J is TRBJ2-2 and V is TRBV4-1; a possible D gene is TRBD1 (6 bases). The CDR3 runs to 20 residues. V shed 4 bases and J shed 2 bases, with 26 bases lying between them. Germline-derived CDR1 and CDR2 are MGHRA and YSYEKL. Written as DNA, the CDR3 is TGCGCCAGCAGCCTACAGGGTGACGTAATACCGTATGTAAACACCGGGGAGCTGTTTTTT. Protein sequence: CASSLQGDVIPYVNTGELFF.

The V call is TRBV4-1, the J call TRBJ2-5, with a weak D call TRBD1 (5 bases). Trimming cost V 3 bases and J 2 bases, with 25 bases left between them. This CDR3 has 19 residues. The germline V gene encodes CDR1 MGHRA and CDR2 YSYEKL. The CDR3 is CASSHRSPPDGTGQETQYF. CDR3 nucleotides: TGCGCCAGCAGCCATCGATCGCCACCCGATGGCACAGGACAAGAGACCCAGTACTTC.

The chain recombines TRBV18 with TRBJ2-7; TRBD1 aligns across 8 bases. Trimming at V came to 1 base and at J to 7 bases, leaving 6 bases not matched to a gene. This CDR3 is built from 14 residues. In germline, CDR1 is KGHSH, CDR2 LQKENI. The CDR3 region is CASSPQDREREQYF. CDR3 nucleotides: TGTGCCAGCTCACCACAGGACAGGGAAAGGGAGCAGTACTTC. Drawing the rest from reference TRBV18 and TRBJ2-7, the complete variable domain is NAGVMQNPRHLVRRRGQEARLRCSPMKGHSHVYWYRQLPEEGLKFMVYLQKENIIDESGMPKERFSAEFPKEGPSILRIQQVVRGDSAAYFCASSPQDREREQYFGPGTRLTVT.

This clone was detected a few times. The chain uses TRBV6-6 and TRBJ2-7; D gene ambiguous. The germline V gene encodes CDR1 MNHNY and CDR2 SVGAGI (reference sequence). Trimming took 2 bases from V and 3 from J, leaving 5 bases between them. This CDR3 spans 12 amino acids. The CDR3 protein is CASSYQVYEQYF. For the CDR3, the DNA is TGTGCCAGCAGTTACCAGGTCTACGAGCAGTACTTC.

The J gene is TRBJ1-4, the V gene TRBV19; TRBD1 matches 8 bases. The CDR3 is 15 residues long. V shed 3 bases, J shed 6 bases, and the junction held 6 bases outside the gene matches. Germline V gives CDR1 LNHDA, CDR2 SQIVND (reference sequence). CDR3 DNA sequence: TGTGCCAGTAGTATTACCGGACAGGGAGATGAAAAACTGTTTTTT. Its translation is CASSITGQGDEKLFF.

The chain has TRBV10-3 and TRBJ2-5; the match to TRBD2 covers 7 bases. CDR3 size: 18 residues. Trimming at V came to 3 bases and at J to 2 bases, leaving 15 bases not matched to a gene. Germline CDR1 reads ENHRY; CDR2 reads SYGVKD. The CDR3 protein is CAISETGTGGPLQETQYF. For the CDR3, the DNA is TGTGCCATCAGTGAAACTGGTACGGGAGGCCCCTTACAAGAGACCCAGTACTTC.

The V and J genes are TRBV5-4 and TRBJ2-5; 13 nucleotides match TRBD2. This CDR3 has 18 residues. V was clipped by 4 bases and J by 1 base; unmatched bases: 10. Germline V gene data show CDR1 as SGHNT and CDR2 as YYREEE (reference sequence). The CDR3 loop reads CASSGSLAGGESQETQYF. The CDR3 coding sequence is TGTGCCAGCAGCGGATCACTAGCGGGGGGGGAGAGCCAAGAGACCCAGTACTTC.

The chain uses TRBV6-6 and TRBJ1-5; 7 positions agree with TRBD1. Germline V gene data show CDR1 as MNHNY and CDR2 as SVGAGI (reference sequence). This CDR3 has 15 residues. J was trimmed by 6 bases and V by 8 bases; bases with no gene match: 13. CDR3 sequence reads: CASSANQGESQPQHF. CDR3 coding DNA: TGTGCCAGCTCCGCCAACCAGGGGGAGAGTCAGCCCCAGCATTTT.

V is TRBV7-3 and J is TRBJ2-5; tentative D call: TRBD1 (5 bases). Germline CDR1 SGHTA, CDR2 FQGTGA. CDR3 size: 13 residues. Trimming removed 5 bases at V and 2 bases at J, with 9 bases between. CDR3 sequence: CASSPGNQETQYF. The DNA of the CDR3 is TGTGCCAGCAGCCCAGGGAATCAAGAGACCCAGTACTTC.

CDR3 DNA sequence: TGTGCCAGCAGCTTAGCGTGGAAGCCAGGACACTACGAGCAGTACTTC. This encodes CASSLAWKPGHYEQYF. The V gene is TRBV7-9, the J gene TRBJ2-7, with D possibly being TRBD1 (5 bases). The ends were cut back, 0 bases at V and 3 bases at J, with 15 bases in the middle. Germline V gene lookup returns CDR1 SEHNR and CDR2 FQNEAQ (reference sequence). The length of the CDR3 is 16 residues.

The gene calls are TRBV11-1 and TRBJ2-7; 11 nucleotides line up with TRBD1. The CDR3 has 15 residues. Per germline, CDR1 SGHAT and CDR2 FQDESV (reference sequence). V gave up 4 bases and J gave up 4 bases; unmatched junction bases: 6. The CDR3 sequence: CASSSGTGGVYEQYF. In DNA, the CDR3 is TGTGCCAGCAGCTCCGGGACAGGGGGGGTTTACGAGCAGTACTTC.

The V gene is TRBV10-2, the J gene TRBJ2-5; TRBD2 is a possible D gene (6 bases). The germline V gene encodes CDR1 WSHSY and CDR2 SAAADI. This CDR3 spans 14 amino acids. Trimming removed 3 bases at V and 3 bases at J, with 11 bases between. In DNA form, the CDR3 reads TGCGCCAGCAGTGATTTGGGGGGTAAAGAGACCCAGTACTTC. The encoded protein is CASSDLGGKETQYF.

The chain recombines TRBV11-3 with TRBJ2-1; 11 bases are shared with TRBD2. Germline values: CDR1 SGHNT, CDR2 YENEEA. The junction had 1 base not matched to a gene; V was cut back by 1 base and J by 2 bases. The CDR3 has 16 amino acids. In DNA, the CDR3 is TGTGCCAGCAGCTTAGTTAGCGGGGGGGCCTACAATGAGCAGTTCTTC. Protein product: CASSLVSGGAYNEQFF.

The chain recombines TRBV10-1 with TRBJ2-7; D remains unclear. This CDR3 is built from 11 residues. Germline values: CDR1 WNHNN, CDR2 SYGVQD (reference sequence). The V gene lost 3 bases and the J gene lost 3 bases, with 3 bases spanning the gap. CDR3 coding DNA: TGCGCCAGCAGTGACTTCTACGAGCAGTACTTC. Its protein product is CASSDFYEQYF.